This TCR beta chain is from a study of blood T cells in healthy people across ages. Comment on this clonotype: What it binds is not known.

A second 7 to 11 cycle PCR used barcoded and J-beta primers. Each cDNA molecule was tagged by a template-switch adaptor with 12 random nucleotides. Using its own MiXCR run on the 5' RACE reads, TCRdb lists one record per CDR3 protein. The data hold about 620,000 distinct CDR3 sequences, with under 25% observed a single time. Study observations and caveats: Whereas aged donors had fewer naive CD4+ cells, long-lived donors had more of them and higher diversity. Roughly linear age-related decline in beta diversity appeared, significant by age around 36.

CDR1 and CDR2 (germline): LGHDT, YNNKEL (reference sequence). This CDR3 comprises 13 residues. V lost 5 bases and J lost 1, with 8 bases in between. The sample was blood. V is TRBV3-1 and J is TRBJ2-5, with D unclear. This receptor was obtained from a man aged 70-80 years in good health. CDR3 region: CASSLKPQETQYF. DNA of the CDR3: TGTGCCAGCAGCTTGAAGCCCCAAGAGACCCAGTACTTC.